This T cell receptor beta chain appears in the sequencing data of a study of T-cell memory formation after mild COVID-19. Across the whole study: For the most part, TCR clusters were specific to one donor. Study outcomes and limitations: Among clones peaking at day 37 in the second wave, SARS-CoV-2 specificity remained unconfirmed. Clones shrinking from day 15 to 85 showed even CD4/CD8 mixes; later expanders tilted CD4+.

Germline assignment: CDR1 SNHLY and CDR2 FYNNEI. Trimming shortened V by 2 bases and J by 6 bases, and 15 bases separated the two germline ends. The CDR3 spans 15 residues. In TCRdb, the 5' RACE reads were re-called with MiXCR into one record per CDR3 protein. The sample yields approximately 270,000 distinct CDR3 sequences, around 15% seen once. Of note for this clonotype: The antigen is undetermined.

The receptor's source is a man aged 18 to 35 who had mild COVID-19 (a few samples of this study predate the infection). Cell type and time point are not known. The chain recombines TRBV2 with TRBJ2-3; the D is unclear. Specimen: PBMCs or a T cell subset sorted from them (not recorded which). The CDR3 here is CASSERVGPMDTQYF. The CDR3 DNA reads as TGTGCCAGCAGTGAAAGGGTTGGACCTATGGATACGCAGTATTTT.